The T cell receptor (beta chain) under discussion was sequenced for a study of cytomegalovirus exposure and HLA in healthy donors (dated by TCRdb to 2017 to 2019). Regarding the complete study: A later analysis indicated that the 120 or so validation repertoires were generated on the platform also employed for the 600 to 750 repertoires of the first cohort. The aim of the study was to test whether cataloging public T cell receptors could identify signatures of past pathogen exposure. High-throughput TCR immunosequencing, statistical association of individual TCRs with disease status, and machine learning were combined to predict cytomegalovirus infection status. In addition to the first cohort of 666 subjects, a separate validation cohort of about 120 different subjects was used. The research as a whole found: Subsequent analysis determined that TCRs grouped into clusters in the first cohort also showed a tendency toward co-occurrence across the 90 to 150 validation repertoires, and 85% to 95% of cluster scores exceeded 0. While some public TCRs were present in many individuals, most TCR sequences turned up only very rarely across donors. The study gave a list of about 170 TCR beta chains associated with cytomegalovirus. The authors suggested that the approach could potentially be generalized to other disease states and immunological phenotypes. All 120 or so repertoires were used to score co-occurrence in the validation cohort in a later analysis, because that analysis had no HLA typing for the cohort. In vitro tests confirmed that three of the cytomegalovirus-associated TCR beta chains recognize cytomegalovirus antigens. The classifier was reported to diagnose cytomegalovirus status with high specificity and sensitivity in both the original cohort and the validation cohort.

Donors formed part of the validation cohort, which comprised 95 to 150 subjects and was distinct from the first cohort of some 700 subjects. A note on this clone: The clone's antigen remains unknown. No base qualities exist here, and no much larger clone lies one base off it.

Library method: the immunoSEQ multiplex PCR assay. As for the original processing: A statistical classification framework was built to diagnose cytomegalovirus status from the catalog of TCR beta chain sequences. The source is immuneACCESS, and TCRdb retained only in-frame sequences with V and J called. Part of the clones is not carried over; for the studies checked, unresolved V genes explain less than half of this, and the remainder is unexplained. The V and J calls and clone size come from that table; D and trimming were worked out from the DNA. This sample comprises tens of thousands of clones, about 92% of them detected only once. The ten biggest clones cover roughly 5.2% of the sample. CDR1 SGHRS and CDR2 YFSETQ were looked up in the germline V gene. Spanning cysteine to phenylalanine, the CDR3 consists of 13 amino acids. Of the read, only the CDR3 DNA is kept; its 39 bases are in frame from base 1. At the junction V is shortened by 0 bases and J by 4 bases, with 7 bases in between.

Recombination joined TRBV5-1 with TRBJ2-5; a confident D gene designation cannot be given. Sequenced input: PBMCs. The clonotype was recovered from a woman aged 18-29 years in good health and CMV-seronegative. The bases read TGCGCCAGCAGCTTGGTTTCGAGAGAGACCCAGTACTTC. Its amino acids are CASSLVSRETQYF. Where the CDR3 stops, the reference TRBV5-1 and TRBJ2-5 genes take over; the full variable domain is KAGVTQTPRYLIKTRGQQVTLSCSPISGHRSVSWYQQTPGQGLQFLFEYFSETQRNKGNFPGRFSGRQFSNSRSEMNVSTLELGDSALYLCASSLVSRETQYFGPGTRLLVL.